The rows below give T cell receptor beta chains drawn from one sample of a study of neoadjuvant anti-PD-1 for oral cavity cancer. Assay used: immunoSEQ multiplex PCR; TCRdb lists only in-frame clones, some missing. The sample lists over 10,000 clones, around 69% occurring once. The material sequenced was PBMCs, taken before nivolumab (anti-PD-1) treatment. These receptors were collected from a person aged 40 to 85 with oral cavity squamous cell carcinoma. Both conserved end residues are trimmed from each CDR3. Fields, in order: CDR3 protein, V gene, J gene.

CDR3aa: ASSFPGYTEAF; v_gene: TRBV11-2; j_gene: TRBJ1-1
CDR3aa: ASRTTGGTGYGYT; v_gene: TRBV28; j_gene: TRBJ1-2
CDR3aa: ASSLGGAFAGELF; v_gene: TRBV27; j_gene: TRBJ2-2
CDR3aa: ASKGSGGASGELF; v_gene: TRBV19; j_gene: TRBJ2-2
CDR3aa: ASSDQGRSPLH; v_gene: TRBV6-1; j_gene: TRBJ1-6
CDR3aa: ASSVGTGFNYGYT; v_gene: TRBV9; j_gene: TRBJ1-2
CDR3aa: ASSQDPVGGRKSNQPQH; v_gene: TRBV4-2; j_gene: TRBJ1-5
CDR3aa: AISDQSPNQPQH; v_gene: TRBV10-3; j_gene: TRBJ1-5
CDR3aa: ASSLVGGRGLHEQY; v_gene: TRBV5-1; j_gene: TRBJ2-7
CDR3aa: ASTGWGTTGELF; v_gene: TRBV6-1; j_gene: TRBJ2-2
CDR3aa: ASRDTGSTEAF; v_gene: TRBV6-6; j_gene: TRBJ1-1
CDR3aa: ASSPTGGAFNEQF; v_gene: TRBV5-5; j_gene: TRBJ2-1
CDR3aa: ASSILAGASTDTQY; v_gene: TRBV13; j_gene: TRBJ2-3
CDR3aa: ASGGGLASNEQF; v_gene: TRBV12-5; j_gene: TRBJ2-1
CDR3aa: ATSRDQGGRVSTDTQY; v_gene: TRBV15; j_gene: TRBJ2-3
CDR3aa: ACQTRTEAF; v_gene: TRBV30; j_gene: TRBJ1-1
CDR3aa: ASRAGTGGGYEQY; v_gene: TRBV28; j_gene: TRBJ2-7
CDR3aa: ASEGAFGKNIQY; v_gene: TRBV7-9; j_gene: TRBJ2-4
CDR3aa: ASSLGNKNTEAF; v_gene: TRBV9; j_gene: TRBJ1-1
CDR3aa: AWGDRGYEQY; v_gene: TRBV30; j_gene: TRBJ2-7
CDR3aa: ASSVRPGVTEAF; v_gene: TRBV9; j_gene: TRBJ1-1
CDR3aa: ASSRQTGESGNEQF; v_gene: TRBV5-1; j_gene: TRBJ2-1
CDR3aa: ASSEEFQETQY; v_gene: TRBV10-1; j_gene: TRBJ2-5
CDR3aa: ASNGLAGVSDEQY; v_gene: TRBV6-5; j_gene: TRBJ2-7